The 23 T cell receptor beta chains in this list originate from one sample, sequenced in a study of T-cell memory formation after mild COVID-19. MiXCR, applied by TCRdb to the 5' RACE reads, yields one record per CDR3 protein. The sample contains roughly 190,000 distinct CDR3 sequences, approximately 20% of which appear only once. Material for sequencing was PBMCs or a T cell subset sorted from them (not recorded which). These receptors were obtained from an adult woman who had mild COVID-19 (a few samples of this study predate the infection). Cell type and time point are not known.

This clonotype was counted between two and nine times. The chain is built from TRBV20-1 and TRBJ2-7, with D possibly being TRBD1 (6 bases). The germline V gene encodes CDR1 DFQATT and CDR2 SNEGSKA (reference sequence). This CDR3 is built from 13 residues. V was trimmed by 3 bases and J by 0 bases, leaving 9 bases between them. The CDR3 DNA sequence: TGCAGTGCTAGCGACAGGTCCTCCTACGAGCAGTACTTC. Protein: CSASDRSSYEQYF.

This chain links TRBV20-1 with TRBJ1-5; TRBD1 matches 8 bases. Germline V gene lookup returns CDR1 DFQATT and CDR2 SNEGSKA (reference sequence). The CDR3 length is 16 residues. Trimming cost V 3 bases and J 3 bases; bases outside gene matches: 10. The CDR3 is CSASGGRGHDNQPQHF. In DNA form, the CDR3 reads TGCAGTGCTAGTGGCGGCAGGGGGCATGACAATCAGCCCCAGCATTTT.

This clonotype was seen a few times. The CDR3, as DNA: TGTGCCAGCTCACCGCAACGCCAGACGAACCAAGAGACCCAGTACTTC. Translation gives CASSPQRQTNQETQYF. This chain uses TRBV18 with TRBJ2-5; unclear D gene. Trimming left V 3 bases short and J 0 bases short, with 14 bases between. The CDR3 contains 16 residues. In germline, CDR1 is KGHSH, CDR2 LQKENI.

The V and J genes are TRBV2 and TRBJ2-7, with TRBD1 identical over 8 bases. Germline CDR1 reads SNHLY; CDR2 reads FYNNEI. V gave up 5 bases and J gave up 5 bases; unmatched junction bases: 8. CDR3 size: 14 residues. The CDR3 loop is CASSFSDRVHEQYF. In DNA, the CDR3 is TGTGCCAGCAGTTTCTCGGACAGGGTCCACGAGCAGTACTTC.

A few counts support this clonotype. This rearrangement joins TRBV2 to TRBJ1-6, with D possibly TRBD1 on 5 matching bases. CDR1 and CDR2 from the germline V gene are SNHLY and FYNNEI. V was shortened by 4 bases and J by 7 bases, with 11 bases between the two germline ends. There are 14 residues in the CDR3. The CDR3: CASSGGIFNSPLHF. For the CDR3, the DNA is TGTGCCAGCAGTGGGGGGATTTTCAATTCACCCCTCCACTTT.

This clonotype showed up just a few times. This chain joins TRBV6-5 and TRBJ1-6; 8 nucleotides align to TRBD1. The CDR3 sequence is 17 residues long. J gave up 8 bases and V 2 bases, and 11 bases lay outside the gene matches. Germline CDR1 reads MNHEY; CDR2 reads SVGAGI. The CDR3 nucleotides are TGTGCCAGCAGTTACCCCAGGGGGCGCGGGAGTGATTCACCCCTCCACTTT. Amino acids: CASSYPRGRGSDSPLHF.

CDR3 coding DNA: TGCGCCAGCAGCAGGACAGGGGTGAGTGCTGAAGCTTTCTTT. Translated, it gives CASSRTGVSAEAFF. V usage is TRBV5-1 and J usage is TRBJ1-1, with TRBD1 matching over 9 bases. The V segment lost 4 bases and the J segment 6 bases; nucleotides outside the gene matches: 7. The CDR3 is 14 amino acids. Looked up from germline, CDR1 is SGHRS and CDR2 is YFSETQ.

V and J are TRBV12-3 or TRBV12-4 and TRBJ1-3, with unresolved D. The V gene lost 6 bases and the J gene lost 6 bases, with 9 bases spanning the gap. The CDR3 has 12 residues. The CDR3 bases are TGTGCCAGCAGGCAGGAGACAAACACCATATATTTT. Translated: CASRQETNTIYF.

This clonotype was picked up many times. The CDR3 coding sequence is TGTGCCATCAGTAACCGACAGGGGTATGGCTACACCTTC. Amino acids: CAISNRQGYGYTF. This chain uses TRBV10-3 with TRBJ1-2; 8 bases are shared with TRBD1. This CDR3 spans 13 amino acids. In germline, CDR1 is ENHRY, CDR2 SYGVKD. The junction had 4 bases not matched to a gene; V was cut back by 5 bases and J by 5 bases.

This clonotype was seen at least ten times. This sequence joins TRBV7-2 and TRBJ2-3; 7 nucleotides align to TRBD1. The CDR3 runs 14 residues. Trimming cost V 3 bases and J 4 bases; bases outside gene matches: 4. Germline lookup yields CDR1 SGHTA and CDR2 FQGNSA. The CDR3 nucleotides read TGTGCCAGCAGCTTCAGACAGGGCGCAGATACGCAGTATTTT. Its protein product is CASSFRQGADTQYF.

The V call is TRBV19, the J call TRBJ2-3, with TRBD1 matching over 7 bases. The CDR3 runs 13 residues. Trimming took 5 bases from V and 9 from J; bases not matched to a gene: 8. Germline V gene sequence: CDR1 LNHDA, CDR2 SQIVND (reference sequence). This chain's CDR3 is CASSRTQGVTQYF. The CDR3 coding sequence is TGTGCCAGTAGTCGCACCCAGGGGGTGACGCAGTATTTT.

The J gene is TRBJ1-1, the V gene TRBV5-1; 9 bases are a match to TRBD1. V was clipped by 1 base and J by 3 bases; unmatched bases: 4. The CDR3 covers 15 residues. The V gene's germline CDR1 is SGHRS and CDR2 YFSETQ. The CDR3 is CASSLIGQGYTEAFF. In DNA, the CDR3 is TGCGCCAGCAGCTTGATCGGACAGGGGTACACTGAAGCTTTCTTT. Looking up the rest from reference TRBV5-1 and TRBJ1-1 gives the full variable domain: KAGVTQTPRYLIKTRGQQVTLSCSPISGHRSVSWYQQTPGQGLQFLFEYFSETQRNKGNFPGRFSGRQFSNSRSEMNVSTLELGDSALYLCASSLIGQGYTEAFFGQGTRLTVV.

The rearrangement joins TRBV5-5 to TRBJ1-2, with D uncertain. Trimming took 3 bases from V and 4 from J, leaving 7 bases between them. The CDR3 contains 12 residues. Germline V gene sequence: CDR1 SGHKS, CDR2 YYEKEE (reference sequence). CDR3 loop: CASSSGLYGYTF. The CDR3 nucleotides are TGTGCCAGCAGCTCAGGACTCTATGGCTACACCTTC.

This chain connects TRBV24-1 to TRBJ2-5; TRBD1 matches 7 bases. With V trimmed by 3 bases and J by 5 bases, 11 bases remained unmatched. Germline V gives CDR1 KGHDR, CDR2 SFDVKD. This CDR3 is 16 amino acids long. The DNA for the CDR3 is TGTGCCACCAGTGATCCGACAGGGTCCATTCCGGAGACCCAGTACTTC. It is translated as CATSDPTGSIPETQYF.

This clonotype was counted at least ten times. V is TRBV2 and J is TRBJ1-3; TRBD1 might be the D (5 bases). This CDR3 is 12 amino acids long. V was pared by 3 bases and J by 8 bases, with 8 bases between. Germline V CDR1 and CDR2: SNHLY, FYNNEI. CDR3 nucleotides: TGTGCCAGCAGTGAGGGGCAGTACACCATATATTTT. Protein sequence: CASSEGQYTIYF.

The V call is TRBV6-2 or TRBV6-3, the J call TRBJ2-7; a possible D gene is TRBD1 (6 bases). Trimming left V 4 bases short and J 0 bases short, with 19 bases between. Germline values: CDR1 MNHEY, CDR2 SVGEGT. There are 17 residues in the CDR3. The CDR3 here is CASSFVNLRDNSYEQYF. Written as DNA, the CDR3 is TGTGCCAGCAGTTTCGTAAACCTAAGGGACAACTCCTACGAGCAGTACTTC.

The chain joins TRBV30 to TRBJ1-2; a possible D gene is TRBD1 (5 bases). The CDR3 length is 14 residues. Germline CDR1 and CDR2: GTSNPN and SVGIG (reference sequence). V was shortened by 3 bases and J by 3 bases, with 14 bases between the two germline ends. CDR3 protein: CAWSGTAAYYGYTF. The CDR3 DNA reads as TGTGCCTGGAGCGGGACCGCCGCATACTATGGCTACACCTTC.

This clonotype has just a few counts. The rearrangement joins TRBV5-5 to TRBJ1-6; 10 bases fit TRBD1. This CDR3 is built from 16 residues. Trimming cost V 5 bases and J 9 bases; bases outside gene matches: 11. Per germline, CDR1 SGHKS and CDR2 YYEKEE (reference sequence). The CDR3 coding sequence is TGTGCCAGCAGTACAGACCCGGGACAGGGGAGTTCACCCCTCCACTTT. It yields the protein CASSTDPGQGSSPLHF. The variable domain in full, with the rest retrieved from reference TRBV5-5 and TRBJ1-6, is DAGVTQSPTHLIKTRGQQVTLRCSPISGHKSVSWYQQVLGQGPQFIFQYYEKEERGRGNFPDRFSARQFPNYSSELNVNALLLGDSALYLCASSTDPGQGSSPLHFGNGTRLTVT.

This clonotype showed up just a few times. The chain recombines TRBV21-1 with TRBJ2-7. TRBV21-1 counts as a pseudogene. CDR3 length: 16 amino acids. Here the CDR3 reads CASTLYPVWSSYEQYF. As DNA, the CDR3 is TGTGCCAGCACACTCTATCCAGTATGGAGCTCCTACGAGCAGTACTTC.

V is TRBV20-1 and J is TRBJ2-6; no reliable D call. This CDR3 has 15 residues. Germline V CDR1 and CDR2: DFQATT, SNEGSKA (reference sequence). Deletions cut 6 bases from V and 3 bases from J, with 15 bases between. CDR3 DNA sequence: TGCAGTGCCCGACCCCCGTGGGATGGGGCCAACGTCCTGACTTTC. Encoded protein: CSARPPWDGANVLTF.

This clonotype was seen more than once but under ten times. This rearrangement joins TRBV28 to TRBJ1-5, with D unclear. This CDR3 is built from 13 residues. Germline CDR1 MDHEN, CDR2 SYDVKM. The ends were cut back, 7 bases at V and 2 bases at J, with 9 bases in the middle. The CDR3 sequence is CASTWQGNQPQHF. The CDR3 nucleotides are TGTGCCAGCACGTGGCAGGGCAATCAGCCCCAGCATTTT.

This clonotype was detected ten times or more. The chain's CDR3 is CASSIHWADNEQFF. The CDR3 nucleotides are TGTGCCAGCAGCATACATTGGGCAGACAATGAGCAGTTCTTC. This chain joins TRBV7-3 and TRBJ2-1; D unclear. From germline, CDR1 is SGHTA and CDR2 FQGTGA. The V gene lost 5 bases and the J gene lost 5 bases, with 13 bases spanning the gap. There are 14 residues in the CDR3.

The V call is TRBV7-2, the J call TRBJ2-1; 9 nucleotides line up with TRBD1. The CDR3 loop spans 15 amino acids. V lost 8 bases, J lost 7 bases, and 12 bases stayed unmatched. The germline V gene encodes CDR1 SGHTA and CDR2 FQGNSA. This CDR3 reads CASLKGTGTGNEQFF. Here the CDR3 DNA reads TGTGCCAGCCTAAAGGGGACCGGGACAGGGAATGAGCAGTTCTTC.